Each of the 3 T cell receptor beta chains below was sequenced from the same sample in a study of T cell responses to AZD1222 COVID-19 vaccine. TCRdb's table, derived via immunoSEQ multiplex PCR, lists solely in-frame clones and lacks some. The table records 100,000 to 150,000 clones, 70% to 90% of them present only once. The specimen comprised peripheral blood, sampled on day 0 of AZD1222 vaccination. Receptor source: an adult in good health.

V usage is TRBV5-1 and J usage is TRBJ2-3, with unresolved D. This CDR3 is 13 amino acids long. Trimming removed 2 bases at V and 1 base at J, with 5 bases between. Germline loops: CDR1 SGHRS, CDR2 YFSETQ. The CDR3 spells CASSFEGTDTQYF. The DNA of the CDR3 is TGCGCCAGCAGCTTTGAGGGCACAGATACGCAGTATTTT.

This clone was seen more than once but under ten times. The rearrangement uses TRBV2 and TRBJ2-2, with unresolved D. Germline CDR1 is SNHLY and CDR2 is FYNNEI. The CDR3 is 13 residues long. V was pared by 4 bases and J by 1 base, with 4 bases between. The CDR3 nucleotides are TGTGCCAGCAGTGTTGGGAACACCGGGGAGCTGTTTTTT. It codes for CASSVGNTGELFF.

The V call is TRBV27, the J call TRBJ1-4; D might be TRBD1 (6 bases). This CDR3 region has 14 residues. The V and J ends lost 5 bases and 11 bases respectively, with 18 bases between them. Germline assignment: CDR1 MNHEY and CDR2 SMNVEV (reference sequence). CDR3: CASSPGQIPGKLFF. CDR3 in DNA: TGTGCCAGCAGTCCCGGACAGATACCAGGGAAACTGTTTTTT.